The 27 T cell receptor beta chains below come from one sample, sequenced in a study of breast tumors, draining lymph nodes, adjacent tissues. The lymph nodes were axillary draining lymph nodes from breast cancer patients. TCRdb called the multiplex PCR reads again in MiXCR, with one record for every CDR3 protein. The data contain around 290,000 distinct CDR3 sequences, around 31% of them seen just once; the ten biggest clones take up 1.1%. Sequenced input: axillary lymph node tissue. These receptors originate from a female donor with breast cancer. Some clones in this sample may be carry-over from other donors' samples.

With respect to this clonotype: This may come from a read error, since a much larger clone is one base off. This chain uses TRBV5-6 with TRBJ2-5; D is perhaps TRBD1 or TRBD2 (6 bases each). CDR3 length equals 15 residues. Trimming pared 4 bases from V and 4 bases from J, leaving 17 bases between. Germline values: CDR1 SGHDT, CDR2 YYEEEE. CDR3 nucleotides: TGTGCCAGCAGCCTTAAGGTAGAGGGGGGAGAGACCCAGTACTTC. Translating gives CASSLKVEGGETQYF.

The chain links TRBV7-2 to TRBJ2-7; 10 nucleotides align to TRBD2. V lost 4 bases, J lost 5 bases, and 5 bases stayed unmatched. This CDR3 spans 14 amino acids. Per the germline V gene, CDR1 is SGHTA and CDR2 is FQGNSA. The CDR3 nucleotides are TGTGCCAGCAGCTCTAGCGGGGGCTTTGACGAGCAGTACTTC. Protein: CASSSSGGFDEQYF.

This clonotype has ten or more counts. The CDR3 sequence: CAWGNRGRLETQYF. The CDR3 DNA reads TGTGCCTGGGGGAACCGGGGGCGGCTGGAGACCCAGTACTTC. The V call is TRBV9, the J call TRBJ2-5, with D perhaps given as TRBD1 or TRBD2 (6 bases each). CDR1 SGDLS and CDR2 YYNGEE come from the germline V gene. The CDR3 contains 14 residues. Trimming took off 10 bases at V and 5 bases at J, with 21 bases between the two ends.

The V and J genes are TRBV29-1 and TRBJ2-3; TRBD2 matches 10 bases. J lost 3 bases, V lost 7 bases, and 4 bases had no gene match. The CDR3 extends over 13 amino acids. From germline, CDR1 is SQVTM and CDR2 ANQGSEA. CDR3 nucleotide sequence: TGCAGCGCTAGCGGGAGTTATACAGATACGCAGTATTTT. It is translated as CSASGSYTDTQYF.

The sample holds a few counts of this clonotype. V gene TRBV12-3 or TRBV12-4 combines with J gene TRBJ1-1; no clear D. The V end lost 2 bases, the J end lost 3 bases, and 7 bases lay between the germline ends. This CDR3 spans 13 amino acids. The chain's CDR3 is CASSLTRDTEAFF. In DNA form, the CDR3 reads TGTGCCAGCAGTTTAACAAGGGACACTGAAGCTTTCTTT.

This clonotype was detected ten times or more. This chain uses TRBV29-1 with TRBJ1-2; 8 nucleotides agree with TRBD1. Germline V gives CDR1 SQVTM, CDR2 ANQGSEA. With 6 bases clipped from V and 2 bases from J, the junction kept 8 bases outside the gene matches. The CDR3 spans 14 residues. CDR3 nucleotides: TGCAGCGTCCTGGGCGGGACAGGCAACTATGGCTACACCTTC. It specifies CSVLGGTGNYGYTF.

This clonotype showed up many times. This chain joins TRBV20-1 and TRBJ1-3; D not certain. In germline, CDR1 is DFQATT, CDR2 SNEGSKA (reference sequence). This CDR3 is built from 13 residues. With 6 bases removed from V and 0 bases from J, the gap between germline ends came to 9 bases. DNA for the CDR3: TGCAGTGCCCCTCCAAACTCTGGAAACACCATATATTTT. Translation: CSAPPNSGNTIYF.

The CDR3 is CASSQPTSGSLYEQYF. CDR3 DNA: TGTGCCAGCAGTCAACCGACTAGCGGGAGTCTATACGAGCAGTACTTC. This chain links TRBV6-2 or TRBV6-3 with TRBJ2-7; TRBD2 matches at 12 bases. The CDR3 length is 16 residues. The germline V gene has CDR1 MNHEY and CDR2 SVGEGT. V shed 5 bases and J 4 bases; nucleotides not matched to a gene: 9.

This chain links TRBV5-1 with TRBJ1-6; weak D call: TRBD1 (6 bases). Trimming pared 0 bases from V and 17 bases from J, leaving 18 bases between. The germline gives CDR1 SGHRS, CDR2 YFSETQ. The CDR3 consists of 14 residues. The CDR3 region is CASSLDGGLSPFHF. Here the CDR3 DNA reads TGCGCCAGCAGCTTGGACGGGGGCCTTTCCCCCTTCCACTTT.

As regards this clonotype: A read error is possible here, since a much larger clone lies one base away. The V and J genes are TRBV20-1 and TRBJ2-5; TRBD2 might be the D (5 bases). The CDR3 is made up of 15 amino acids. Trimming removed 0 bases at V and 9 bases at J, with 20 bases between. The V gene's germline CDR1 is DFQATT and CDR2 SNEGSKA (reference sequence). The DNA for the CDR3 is TGCAGTGCTAGAGATTTGGGAGATTGGCTCGAGGCCCAGTACTTC. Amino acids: CSARDLGDWLEAQYF.

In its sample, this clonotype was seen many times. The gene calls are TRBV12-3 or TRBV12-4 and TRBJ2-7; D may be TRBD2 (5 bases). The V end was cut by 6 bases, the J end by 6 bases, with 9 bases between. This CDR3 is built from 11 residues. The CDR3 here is CASRRGSEQYF. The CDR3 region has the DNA TGTGCCAGCAGAAGAGGGTCCGAGCAGTACTTC.

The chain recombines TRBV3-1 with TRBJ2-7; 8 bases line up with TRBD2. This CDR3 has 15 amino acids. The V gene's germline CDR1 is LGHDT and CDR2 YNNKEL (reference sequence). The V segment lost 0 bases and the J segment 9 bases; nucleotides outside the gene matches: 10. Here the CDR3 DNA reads TGTGCCAGCAGCCAAGACGGAACGGGAGGGCTCGTGCAGTACTTC. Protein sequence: CASSQDGTGGLVQYF.

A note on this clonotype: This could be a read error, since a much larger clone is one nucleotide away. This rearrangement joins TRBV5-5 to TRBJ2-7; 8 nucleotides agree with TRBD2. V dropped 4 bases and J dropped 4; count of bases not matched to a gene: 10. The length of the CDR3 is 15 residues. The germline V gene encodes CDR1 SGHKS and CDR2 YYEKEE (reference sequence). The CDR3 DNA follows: TGTGCCAGCAGCCTGCACAGCGGGAGCTTTTACGAGCAGTACTTC. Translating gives CASSLHSGSFYEQYF.

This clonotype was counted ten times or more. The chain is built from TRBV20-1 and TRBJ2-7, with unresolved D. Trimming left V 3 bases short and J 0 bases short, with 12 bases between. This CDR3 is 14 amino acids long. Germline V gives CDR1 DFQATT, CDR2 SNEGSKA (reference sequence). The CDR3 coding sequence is TGCAGTGCTAGTTTGGGGTGGGCCTCCTACGAGCAGTACTTC. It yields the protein CSASLGWASYEQYF.

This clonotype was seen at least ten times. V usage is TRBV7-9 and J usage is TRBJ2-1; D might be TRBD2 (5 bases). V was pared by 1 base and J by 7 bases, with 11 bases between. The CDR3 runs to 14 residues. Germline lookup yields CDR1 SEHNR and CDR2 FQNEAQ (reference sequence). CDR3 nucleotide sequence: TGTGCCAGCAGCTTAGGGGGAGTAGGGAATGAGCAGTTCTTC. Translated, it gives CASSLGGVGNEQFF.

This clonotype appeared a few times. The DNA of the CDR3 is TGCAGCGTTGGGGGCAGGGACACTGAAGCTTTCTTT. Its translation is CSVGGRDTEAFF. The rearrangement joins TRBV29-1 to TRBJ1-1; D might be TRBD1 (5 bases). Germline CDR1 SQVTM, CDR2 ANQGSEA. V lost 4 bases, J lost 3 bases, and 9 bases lay in between. This CDR3 is built from 12 residues.

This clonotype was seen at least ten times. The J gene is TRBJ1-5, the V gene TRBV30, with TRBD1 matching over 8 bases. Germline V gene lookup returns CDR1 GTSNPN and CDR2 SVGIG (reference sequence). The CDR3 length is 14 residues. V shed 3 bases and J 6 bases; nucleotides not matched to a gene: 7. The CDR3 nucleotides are TGTGCCTGGAGCCAAGACAGGGGTGCTCAGCCCCAGCATTTT. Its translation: CAWSQDRGAQPQHF.

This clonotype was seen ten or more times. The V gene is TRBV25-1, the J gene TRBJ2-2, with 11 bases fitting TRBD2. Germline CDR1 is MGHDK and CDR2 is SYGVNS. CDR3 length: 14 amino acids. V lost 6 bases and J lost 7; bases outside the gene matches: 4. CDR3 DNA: TGTGCCAGCAGGACTAGCGGGAAGGGCGGGGAGCTGTTTTTT. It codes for CASRTSGKGGELFF.

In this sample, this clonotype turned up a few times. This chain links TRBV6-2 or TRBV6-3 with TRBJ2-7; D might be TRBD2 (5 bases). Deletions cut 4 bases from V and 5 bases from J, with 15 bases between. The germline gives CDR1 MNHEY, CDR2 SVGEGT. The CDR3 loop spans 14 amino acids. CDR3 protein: CASSWAGTVDEQYF. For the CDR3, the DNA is TGTGCCAGCAGTTGGGCGGGTACAGTAGACGAGCAGTACTTC.

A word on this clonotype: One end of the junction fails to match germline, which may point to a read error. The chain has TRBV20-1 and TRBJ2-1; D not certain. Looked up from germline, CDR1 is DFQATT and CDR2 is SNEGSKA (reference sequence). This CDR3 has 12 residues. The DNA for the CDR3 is TGCAGTGTGGGGATGAACAACAATGAGCCGTTCTTC. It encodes CSVGMNNNEPFF.

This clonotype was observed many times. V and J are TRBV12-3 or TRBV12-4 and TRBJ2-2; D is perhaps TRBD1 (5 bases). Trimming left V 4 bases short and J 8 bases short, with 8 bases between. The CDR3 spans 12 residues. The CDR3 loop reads CASSSRVGELFF. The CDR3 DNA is TGTGCCAGCAGTTCCAGGGTTGGGGAGCTGTTTTTT.

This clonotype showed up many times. The CDR3 is CASSPLAGGPNTGELFF. CDR3 DNA sequence: TGTGCCAGCAGCCCCCTAGCGGGAGGGCCCAACACCGGGGAGCTGTTTTTT. This chain links TRBV11-1 with TRBJ2-2, with TRBD2 matching over 12 bases. From germline, CDR1 is SGHAT and CDR2 FQDESV (reference sequence). With 5 bases clipped from V and 2 bases from J, the junction kept 6 bases outside the gene matches. The CDR3 is 17 amino acids.

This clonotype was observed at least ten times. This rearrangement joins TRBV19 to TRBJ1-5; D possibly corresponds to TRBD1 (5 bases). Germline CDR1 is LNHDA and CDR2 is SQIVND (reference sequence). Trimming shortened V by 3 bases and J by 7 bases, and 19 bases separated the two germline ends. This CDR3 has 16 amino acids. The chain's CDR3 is CASSIYDTAEGQPQHF. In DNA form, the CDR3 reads TGTGCCAGTAGTATTTATGACACCGCGGAGGGGCAGCCCCAGCATTTT.

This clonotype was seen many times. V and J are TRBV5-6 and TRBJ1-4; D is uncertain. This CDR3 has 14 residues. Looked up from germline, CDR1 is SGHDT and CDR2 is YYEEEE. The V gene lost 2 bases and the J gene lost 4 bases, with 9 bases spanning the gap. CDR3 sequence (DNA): TGTGCCAGCAGCTTCGGGCAGCTTAATGAAAAACTGTTTTTT. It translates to CASSFGQLNEKLFF.

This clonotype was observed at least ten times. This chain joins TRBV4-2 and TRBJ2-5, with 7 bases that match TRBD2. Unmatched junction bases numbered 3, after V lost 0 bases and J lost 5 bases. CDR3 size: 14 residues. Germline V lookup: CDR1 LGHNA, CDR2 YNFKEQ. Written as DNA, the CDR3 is TGTGCCAGCAGCCAAGACCGACTAGCTGAGACCCAGTACTTC. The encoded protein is CASSQDRLAETQYF.

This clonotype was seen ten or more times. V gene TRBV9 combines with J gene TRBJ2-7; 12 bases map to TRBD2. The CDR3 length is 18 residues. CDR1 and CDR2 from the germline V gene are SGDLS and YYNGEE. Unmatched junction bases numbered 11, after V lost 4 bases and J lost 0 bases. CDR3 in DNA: TGTGCCAGCAGCCCCCGGACTAGCGGGAATGCCAACTCCTACGAGCAGTACTTC. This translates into CASSPRTSGNANSYEQYF. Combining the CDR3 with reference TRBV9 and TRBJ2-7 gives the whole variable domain DSGVTQTPKHLITATGQRVTLRCSPRSGDLSVYWYQQSLDQGLQFLIQYYNGEERAKGNILERFSAQQFPDLHSELNLSSLELGDSALYFCASSPRTSGNANSYEQYFGPGTRLTVT.

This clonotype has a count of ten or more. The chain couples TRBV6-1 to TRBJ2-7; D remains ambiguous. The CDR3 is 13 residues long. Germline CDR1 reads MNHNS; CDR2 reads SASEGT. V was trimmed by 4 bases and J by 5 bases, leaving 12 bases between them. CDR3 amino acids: CASSVRAPNEQYF. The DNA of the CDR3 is TGTGCCAGCAGTGTCCGAGCTCCCAACGAGCAGTACTTC.